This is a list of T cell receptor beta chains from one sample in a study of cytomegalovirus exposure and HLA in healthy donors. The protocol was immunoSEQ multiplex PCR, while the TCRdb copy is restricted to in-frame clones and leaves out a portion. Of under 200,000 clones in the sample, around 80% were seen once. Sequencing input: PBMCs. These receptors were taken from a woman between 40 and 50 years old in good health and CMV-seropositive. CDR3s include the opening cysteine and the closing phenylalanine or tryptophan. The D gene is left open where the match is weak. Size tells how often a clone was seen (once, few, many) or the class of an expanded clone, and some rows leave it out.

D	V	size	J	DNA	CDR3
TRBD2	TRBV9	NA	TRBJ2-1	TGTGCCAGCAGCGCCCTGGCGGGAGGCCCTAGTGAGCAGTTCTTC	CASSALAGGPSEQFF
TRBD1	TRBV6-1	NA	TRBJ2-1	TGTGCCAGCGCTATCGACAGGGACAATGAGCAGTTCTTC	CASAIDRDNEQFF
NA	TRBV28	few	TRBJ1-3	TGTGCCAGCAGTTTATTGGATAGGGGCACCATATATTTT	CASSLLDRGTIYF
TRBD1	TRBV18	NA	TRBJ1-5	TGTGCCAGCTCACCCCGACAGGGAAGGAATCGAAATCAGCCCCAGCATTTT	CASSPRQGRNRNQPQHF
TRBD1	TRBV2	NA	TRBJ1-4	TGTGCCAGCACCCGGACAGGGGAAAGTGAAAAACTGTTTTTT	CASTRTGESEKLFF
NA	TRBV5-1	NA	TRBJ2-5	TGCGCCAGCAGCTTGGACTTTGGAGAGACCCAGTACTTC	CASSLDFGETQYF
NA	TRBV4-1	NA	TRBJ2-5	TGCGCCAGCAGCCTCCAGACGGGGTTTGGGGAGACCCAGTACTTC	CASSLQTGFGETQYF
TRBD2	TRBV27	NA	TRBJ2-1	TGTGCCAGCAGTCCGGGACTAGCGTCCTACAATGAGCAGTTCTTC	CASSPGLASYNEQFF
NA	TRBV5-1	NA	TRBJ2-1	TGCGCCAGCAGCTTGACAGCAACCTACAATGAGCAGTTCTTC	CASSLTATYNEQFF
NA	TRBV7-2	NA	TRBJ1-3	TGTGCCAGCAGCCCCCCAGAAGGAAACACCATATATTTT	CASSPPEGNTIYF
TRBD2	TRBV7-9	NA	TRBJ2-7	TGTGCCAGCAGCCCCTCCGCGGGAGATTGGTACGAGCAGTACTTC	CASSPSAGDWYEQYF
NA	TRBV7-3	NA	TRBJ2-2	TGTGCCAGCAGCTTAATGGGAGAGAACACCGGGGAGCTGTTTTTT	CASSLMGENTGELFF
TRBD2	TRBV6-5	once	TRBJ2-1	TGTGCCAGCAGTTACTCACTAGCGGCTGACGACAATGAGCAGTTCTTC	CASSYSLAADDNEQFF
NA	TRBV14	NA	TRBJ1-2	TGTGCCAGCAGCCAAAGTCAGGTCTATGGCTACACCTTC	CASSQSQVYGYTF
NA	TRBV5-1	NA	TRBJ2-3	TGCGCCAGCAGCCTCGGGACTGCTAGCACAGATACGCAGTATTTT	CASSLGTASTDTQYF
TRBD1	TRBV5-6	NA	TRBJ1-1	TGTGCCAGCAGCTTCACAGGGGCGGAGTCTGAAGCTTTCTTT	CASSFTGAESEAFF
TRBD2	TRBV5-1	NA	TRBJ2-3	TGCGCCAGCAGCTTAGGGACTAGCGGAGGCACAGATACGCAGTATTTT	CASSLGTSGGTDTQYF
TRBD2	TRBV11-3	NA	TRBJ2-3	TGTGCCAGCAGCTCGGGACTAGCTTACACAGATACGCAGTATTTT	CASSSGLAYTDTQYF
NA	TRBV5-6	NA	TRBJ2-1	TGTGCCAGCAGCTTGCTGGGGACTTGTGAGCAGTTCTTC	CASSLLGTCEQFF
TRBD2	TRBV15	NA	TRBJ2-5	TGTGCCACCAGCAGCGGACTAGCGGGAGGGCCCGATGAGACCCAGTACTTC	CATSSGLAGGPDETQYF
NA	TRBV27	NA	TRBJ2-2	TGTGCCAGCAGTTCGAGGGAGAGGAACACCGGGGAGCTGTTTTTT	CASSSRERNTGELFF
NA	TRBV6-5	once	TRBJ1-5	TGTGCCAGCAGTTACGCGGGGATCGATCAGCCCCAGCATTTT	CASSYAGIDQPQHF
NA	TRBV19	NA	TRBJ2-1	TGTGCCAGTAGTATCTCCGGGTATACCCACAATGAGCAGTTCTTC	CASSISGYTHNEQFF
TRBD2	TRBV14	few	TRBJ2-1	TGTGCCAGCAGCCAAGATGAGGTCCTAGCGGGTGAGCAGTTCTTC	CASSQDEVLAGEQFF
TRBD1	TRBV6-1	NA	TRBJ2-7	TGTGCCAGCAGCGGGACAGGGGATTCCTACGAGCAGTACTTC	CASSGTGDSYEQYF
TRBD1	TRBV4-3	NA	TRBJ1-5	TGCGCCAGCAGCCACCATCTGGGCTCCGGGACAGGCGTGGATCAGCCCCAGCATTTT	CASSHHLGSGTGVDQPQHF
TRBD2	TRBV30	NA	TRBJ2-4	TGTGCCTGGAGACTAGCGGGAGGGCCCGTAGCCAAAAACATTCAGTACTTC	CAWRLAGGPVAKNIQYF
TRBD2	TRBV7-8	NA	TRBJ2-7	TGTGCCAGCACCCACCCCGGGACTAGGTCCTACGAGCAGTACTTC	CASTHPGTRSYEQYF
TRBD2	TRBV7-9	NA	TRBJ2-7	TGTGCCAGCAGCTTAGCTTCGTCTAGCGGGGCTTGGAAGCAGTACTTC	CASSLASSSGAWKQYF
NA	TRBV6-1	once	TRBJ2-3	TGTGCCAGCAGTGTCAGCAGGAGCACAGATACGCAGTATTTT	CASSVSRSTDTQYF
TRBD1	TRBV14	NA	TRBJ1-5	TGTGCCAGCAGCCAAGCACAGCCGGGACAGGGCAATCAGCCCCAGCATTTT	CASSQAQPGQGNQPQHF
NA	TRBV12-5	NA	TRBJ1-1	TGTGCTAGTGGTTTGTCCCTAGACACCTTGGGGCACACTGAAGCTTTCTTT	CASGLSLDTLGHTEAFF
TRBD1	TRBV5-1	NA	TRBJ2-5	TGCGCCAGCAGCTTAACAGGGGTACAAGAGACCCAGTACTTC	CASSLTGVQETQYF
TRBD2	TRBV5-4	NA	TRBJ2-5	TGTGCCAGCAGCTGGGGACTAGCGGAAGAGACCCAGTACTTC	CASSWGLAEETQYF
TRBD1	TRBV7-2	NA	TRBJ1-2	TGTGCCAGCAGCAGCCCAGGGACAGGGGGCGCGAGGGGCTACACCTTC	CASSSPGTGGARGYTF
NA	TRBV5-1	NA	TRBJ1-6	TGCGCCAGCAGCTTGGAGGGGGGGATTTCACCCCTCCACTTT	CASSLEGGISPLHF
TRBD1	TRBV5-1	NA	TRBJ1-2	TGCGCCAGCAGCTTGGTAGGAGGGGGCGTACCAGCCTATGGCTACACCTTC	CASSLVGGGVPAYGYTF